These 27 T cell receptor beta chains came from one sample sequenced in a study of vaccination effects on CD4 cells after COVID-19. Assay used: immunoSEQ multiplex PCR; TCRdb lists only in-frame clones, some missing. The table records some 59,000 clones, around 80% of them present only once. No cognate antigen is known for these TCRs. Sequencing followed a ViraFEST assay step that expanded antigen-specific CD4+ T cells with viral peptide pools. CD4+ T cells were isolated after around 9 days of culture. This specimen was CD4+ T cells from PBMCs cultured with HCoV-229E spike peptides, taken before COVID-19 vaccination. Receptor source: a human donor who received a COVID-19 vaccine.

CDR3 nucleotides: TGTGCCAGCTCACTACAACCGACGAACTCTGGAAACACCATATATTTT. Its protein product is CASSLQPTNSGNTIYF. This sequence joins TRBV18 and TRBJ1-3, with D unresolved. The CDR3 covers 16 residues. Trimming shortened V by 4 bases and J by 0 bases, and 13 bases separated the two germline ends. From germline, CDR1 is KGHSH and CDR2 LQKENI.

The sample holds a few counts of this clone. DNA of the CDR3: TGTGCCAGCAGGGCTAGCGGGGGGATTATCGGGGAGCTGTTTTTT. This encodes CASRASGGIIGELFF. V gene TRBV2 combines with J gene TRBJ2-2, with 11 nucleotides matching TRBD2. V lost 6 bases to trimming and J lost 7 bases; unmatched junction nucleotides: 7. Germline V CDR1 and CDR2: SNHLY, FYNNEI. The CDR3 is made up of 15 amino acids. The full variable domain, rest sourced from reference TRBV2 and TRBJ2-2, is EPEVTQTPSHQVTQMGQEVILRCVPISNHLYFYWYRQILGQKVEFLVSFYNNEISEKSEIFDDQFSVERPDGSNFTLKIRSTKLEDSAMYFCASRASGGIIGELFFGEGSRLTVL.

This chain uses TRBV19 with TRBJ1-1; TRBD1 aligns across 9 bases. Looked up from germline, CDR1 is LNHDA and CDR2 is SQIVND (reference sequence). Unmatched junction bases numbered 1, after V lost 5 bases and J lost 3 bases. This CDR3 is 13 amino acids long. The CDR3 protein is CASSDRGDTEAFF. The CDR3 coding sequence is TGTGCCAGTAGTGACAGGGGGGACACTGAAGCTTTCTTT.

J is TRBJ2-5 and V is TRBV6-6; 13 positions match TRBD2. V shed 4 bases and J 0 bases; nucleotides not matched to a gene: 2. Germline CDR1 MNHNY, CDR2 SVGAGI (reference sequence). CDR3 length: 16 residues. The CDR3 spells CASSSGTSGDQETQYF. The CDR3 nucleotides read TGTGCCAGCAGTTCCGGGACTAGCGGGGACCAAGAGACCCAGTACTTC.

This chain connects TRBV11-2 to TRBJ1-2, with D possibly being TRBD1 (5 bases). Trimming took off 5 bases at V and 7 bases at J, with 17 bases between the two ends. Germline CDR1 SGHAT, CDR2 FQNNGV. The CDR3 covers 14 residues. CDR3 nucleotide sequence: TGTGCCAGCAGCAAGATTGGGGGGGTCTCTGGCTACACCTTC. It is translated as CASSKIGGVSGYTF.

CDR3 sequence: CASSRLQSGTGELFF. The CDR3, as DNA: TGTGCCAGCAGCCGACTCCAATCGGGCACCGGGGAGCTGTTTTTT. The chain is built from TRBV6-4 and TRBJ2-2; D call uncertain. The V gene's germline CDR1 is MRHNA and CDR2 SNTAGT. The length of the CDR3 is 15 residues. Trimming shortened V by 6 bases and J by 4 bases, and 15 bases separated the two germline ends.

The gene calls are TRBV6-5 and TRBJ1-2, with 7 bases matching TRBD1. The germline gives CDR1 MNHEY, CDR2 SVGAGI. The CDR3 is 15 amino acids. Trimming at V came to 5 bases and at J to 6 bases, leaving 12 bases not matched to a gene. In DNA, the CDR3 is TGTGCCAGCAGTAAGACTTCCGGGACAGTCCATGGCTACACCTTC. Protein sequence: CASSKTSGTVHGYTF.

V gene TRBV2 combines with J gene TRBJ1-6, with TRBD1 matching over 8 bases. After removal of 6 bases from V and 9 bases from J, the junction contained 7 bases not matched to a gene. Germline assignment: CDR1 SNHLY and CDR2 FYNNEI. The CDR3 sequence is 14 residues long. The CDR3 DNA follows: TGTGCCAGCAGGAGGACAGGGAACACTTCACCCCTCCACTTT. Amino acid sequence: CASRRTGNTSPLHF.

This chain uses TRBV5-1 with TRBJ1-4; D ambiguous. V gave up 1 base and J gave up 7 bases, with 11 bases separating them. Germline values: CDR1 SGHRS, CDR2 YFSETQ. This CDR3 contains 14 residues. The CDR3 DNA follows: TGCGCCAGCAGCTTGAGGCCGGGTGGTGAAAAACTGTTTTTT. It yields the protein CASSLRPGGEKLFF.

V usage is TRBV5-6 and J usage is TRBJ1-1; the D is unclear. The germline CDR1 and CDR2 sequences are SGHDT and YYEEEE. Trimming removed 2 bases at V and 4 bases at J, with 6 bases between. The CDR3 length is 12 residues. CDR3 bases: TGTGCCAGCAGCTTTCTCAGCACTGAAGCTTTCTTT. Residues: CASSFLSTEAFF.

DNA for the CDR3: TGTGCCAGTAGTGCGGACGACGGGCCCCTCCACTTT. It yields the protein CASSADDGPLHF. The chain joins TRBV19 to TRBJ1-6; D gene ambiguous. CDR3 length: 12 residues. V was cut by 5 bases and J by 13 bases, with 12 bases left in between. Per the germline V gene, CDR1 is LNHDA and CDR2 is SQIVND (reference sequence). Supplemented by reference TRBV19 and TRBJ1-6, the full variable domain reads DGGITQSPKYLFRKEGQNVTLSCEQNLNHDAMYWYRQDPGQGLRLIYYSQIVNDFQKGDIAEGYSVSREKKESFPLTVTSAQKNPTAFYLCASSADDGPLHFGNGTRLTVT.

This chain uses TRBV24-1 with TRBJ2-4; tentatively, D is TRBD1 (5 bases). In germline, CDR1 is KGHDR, CDR2 SFDVKD. CDR3 length: 15 amino acids. The V gene lost 5 bases and the J gene lost 3 bases, with 13 bases spanning the gap. CDR3 DNA: TGTGCCACCAGTGCAGGGCGGTTTGTCAAAAACATTCAGTACTTC. Translation: CATSAGRFVKNIQYF.

The chain uses TRBV4-1 and TRBJ1-4, with a possible D match to TRBD1 (5 bases). Germline V gives CDR1 MGHRA, CDR2 YSYEKL. Trimming left V 8 bases short and J 4 bases short, with 14 bases between. The CDR3 sequence is 14 residues long. The CDR3 DNA reads TGCGCCAGCCAAAACCAGGGCCTTAATGAAAAACTGTTTTTT. Translating gives CASQNQGLNEKLFF.

Concerning this clone itself: One end of the junction is discordant with germline, which a read error may explain. The chain carries TRBV6-5 and TRBJ1-2, with 10 nucleotides matching TRBD1. Germline loops: CDR1 MNHEY, CDR2 SVGAGI. The CDR3 covers 15 residues. In nucleotides, the CDR3 is TGTGCCAGCATTCCCGCTTCGCGGGACAGGGGTCCCGTTGCCTTC. Encoded protein: CASIPASRDRGPVAF.

The chain joins TRBV29-1 to TRBJ2-6; TRBD1 or TRBD2 may be the D gene (5 bases each). The germline V gene has CDR1 SQVTM and CDR2 ANQGSEA. CDR3 length: 15 residues. Trimming took off 7 bases at V and 0 bases at J, with 13 bases between the two ends. The CDR3 is CSAGTFSSGANVLTF. DNA for the CDR3: TGCAGCGCGGGGACGTTCAGCTCTGGGGCCAACGTCCTGACTTTC.

The chain carries TRBV9 and TRBJ1-6; D gene uncertain. V was clipped by 3 bases and J by 7 bases, with 11 bases between them. The V gene's germline CDR1 is SGDLS and CDR2 YYNGEE. This CDR3 region has 14 residues. CDR3 region: CASSARKGNSPLHF. The CDR3 bases are TGTGCCAGCAGCGCCCGTAAGGGAAATTCACCCCTCCACTTT.

The rearrangement uses TRBV5-1 and TRBJ2-5; D possibly uses TRBD1 or TRBD2 (5 bases each). V dropped 4 bases and J dropped 2 bases, with 18 bases sitting between them. Per germline, CDR1 SGHRS and CDR2 YFSETQ. The CDR3 covers 16 residues. CDR3 nucleotide sequence: TGCGCCAGCAGCGCGTCTCCGGGGCAGTCACAAGAGACCCAGTACTTC. This translates into CASSASPGQSQETQYF.

This sequence joins TRBV10-2 and TRBJ2-7, with a possible D match to TRBD1 (6 bases). The germline V gene encodes CDR1 WSHSY and CDR2 SAAADI. Trimming cost V 7 bases and J 3 bases, with 10 bases left between them. CDR3 size: 12 residues. Here the CDR3 reads CASTDRIYEQYV. The CDR3 coding sequence is TGCGCCAGCACCGACAGGATCTACGAGCAGTACGTC.

This clone showed up just a few times. This rearrangement joins TRBV5-8 to TRBJ1-1; D is unresolved. V gave up 2 bases and J gave up 3 bases, with 14 bases separating them. Per the germline V gene, CDR1 is SGHTS and CDR2 is YDEGEE. The CDR3 totals 15 residues. CDR3 protein: CASSFPGGKDTEAFF. CDR3 coding DNA: TGTGCCAGCAGCTTCCCGGGAGGCAAGGACACTGAAGCTTTCTTT. Variable domain in full (rest from reference TRBV5-8 and TRBJ1-1): EAGVTQSPTHLIKTRGQQATLRCSPISGHTSVYWYQQALGLGLQFLLWYDEGEERNRGNFPPRFSGRQFPNYSSELNVNALELEDSALYLCASSFPGGKDTEAFFGQGTRLTVV.

The V gene is TRBV19, the J gene TRBJ2-1, with 8 positions matching TRBD2. After removal of 0 bases from V and 4 bases from J, the junction contained 11 bases not matched to a gene. Germline V gives CDR1 LNHDA, CDR2 SQIVND (reference sequence). The CDR3 is 18 residues long. The CDR3 region is CASSIEGNLAGRYNEQFF. The CDR3 nucleotides are TGTGCCAGTAGTATAGAAGGGAACCTAGCGGGCCGATACAATGAGCAGTTCTTC.

In this sample, this clone turned up a few times. V usage is TRBV2 and J usage is TRBJ2-2; D perhaps matches TRBD1 (6 bases). The CDR3 sequence is 14 residues long. V dropped 4 bases and J dropped 4 bases, with 10 bases sitting between them. From germline, CDR1 is SNHLY and CDR2 FYNNEI. The CDR3 is CASSGQGSTGELFF. CDR3 nucleotide sequence: TGTGCCAGCAGTGGGCAGGGGAGCACCGGGGAGCTGTTTTTT.

The chain employs TRBV18 and TRBJ2-1; TRBD2 aligns across 10 bases. This CDR3 comprises 16 residues. The V segment lost 1 base and the J segment 8 bases; nucleotides outside the gene matches: 8. Germline CDR1 KGHSH, CDR2 LQKENI. The CDR3 region has the DNA TGTGCCAGCTCACCACTGGCAGCGGGGGGGCCTGATGAGCAGTTCTTC. This gives the protein CASSPLAAGGPDEQFF.

The V call is TRBV5-1, the J call TRBJ2-2, with a weak D call TRBD1 (5 bases). The germline gives CDR1 SGHRS, CDR2 YFSETQ. The CDR3 totals 15 residues. The V end was cut by 1 base, the J end by 2 bases, with 9 bases between. The CDR3 loop is CASSLSRANTGELFF. The CDR3 nucleotides read TGCGCCAGCAGCTTGTCCAGGGCAAACACCGGGGAGCTGTTTTTT.

In DNA form, the CDR3 reads TGTGCCAGCAGACGTACTGGGAAACCTGAAGCTTTCTTT. Its protein is CASRRTGKPEAFF. The chain links TRBV6-5 to TRBJ1-1; D is unclear. The germline gives CDR1 MNHEY, CDR2 SVGAGI. Trimming took 6 bases from V and 6 from J, leaving 14 bases between them. The CDR3 sequence is 13 residues long.

A few counts support this clone. The CDR3 bases are TGCGCCAGCAGTCCCGCGGACGGTGAAAAACTGTTTTTT. It translates to CASSPADGEKLFF. This chain connects TRBV5-1 to TRBJ1-4; no reliable D call. V was trimmed by 5 bases and J by 7 bases, leaving 12 bases between them. The CDR3 extends over 13 amino acids. CDR1 is SGHRS and CDR2 is YFSETQ in the germline V gene.

For this clone: A junction end diverges from the germline sequence, so it may reflect a read error. The gene calls are TRBV7-2 and TRBJ2-3; D gene unclear. The CDR3 runs 11 residues. Germline lookup yields CDR1 SGHTA and CDR2 FQGNSA. The CDR3 nucleotides are TGTGCCAGCAGCTTAGGGCCCTACCCCCTTTTT. It codes for CASSLGPYPLF.

The gene calls are TRBV20-1 and TRBJ1-2; D possibly corresponds to TRBD1 (5 bases). The V and J ends lost 3 bases and 8 bases respectively, with 13 bases between them. Germline assignment: CDR1 DFQATT and CDR2 SNEGSKA (reference sequence). The CDR3 totals 12 residues. CDR3 sequence (DNA): TGCAGTGCTAGTCTGAGGGGCGGAGGCTACACCTTC. Translating it yields CSASLRGGGYTF.